The 13 T cell receptor beta chains below all came from one sample that was sequenced in a study of identical twins (dated by TCRdb to about 2016). The library came from 5' RACE. Sequencing instrument: Illumina HiSeq 2000. TCRdb reran the public reads through fastp at Q25 and MiXCR, keeping productive beta chains. Each CDR3 protein gets just one entry, which takes the most common genes and DNA from the rows behind it. Within this sample are some 690,000 distinct CDR3 sequences, with 21% of them counted one time only. Of the sample, more than 4% is held by the ten largest clones. These sequences were also reported in another study, on T cells expressing NK-cell markers.

Sequences were obtained from PBMCs. The source is a woman under 30 in good health.

The chain employs TRBV12-3 or TRBV12-4 and TRBJ1-2; TRBD1 aligns across 8 bases. The ends lost 5 bases at V and 1 base at J; junction bases unmatched: 6. The CDR3 has 15 residues. CDR3 DNA: TGTGCCAGCAGTGTGGGACAGGCGGATAACTATGGCTACACCTTC. Protein sequence: CASSVGQADNYGYTF.

The rearrangement uses TRBV15 and TRBJ2-3; TRBD2 matches 8 bases. Unmatched junction bases numbered 9, after V lost 5 bases and J lost 2 bases. This CDR3 has 16 residues. Germline values: CDR1 LNHNV, CDR2 YYDKDF (reference sequence). CDR3 sequence: CATSSQRGRFTDTQYF. CDR3 in DNA: TGTGCCACCAGCTCCCAGCGGGGGCGGTTCACAGATACGCAGTATTTT.

This sequence joins TRBV24-1 and TRBJ2-1; D is perhaps TRBD2 (6 bases). Trimming removed 2 bases from V and 8 bases from J, with 12 bases in between. The CDR3 spans 14 residues. CDR1 and CDR2 (germline): KGHDR, SFDVKD. CDR3 amino acids: CATSDSVTSYEQFF. The CDR3 nucleotides read TGTGCCACCAGTGATTCGGTGACTAGTTATGAGCAGTTCTTC.

This clonotype was found many times. This CDR3 reads CSVARGGNEQFF. CDR3 in DNA: TGCAGCGTTGCCCGGGGGGGAAATGAGCAGTTCTTC. The chain carries TRBV29-1 and TRBJ2-1; TRBD2 agrees at 8 bases. In germline, CDR1 is SQVTM, CDR2 ANQGSEA. This CDR3 comprises 12 residues. The V and J ends lost 4 bases and 7 bases, in that order; junction bases with no gene match: 3.

V gene TRBV12-3 or TRBV12-4 combines with J gene TRBJ2-1; the D call may be TRBD1 or TRBD2 (5 bases each). The CDR3 extends over 13 amino acids. The V end lost 6 bases, the J end lost 6 bases, and 12 bases lay between the germline ends. CDR3 region: CASSFGTANEQFF. Written as DNA, the CDR3 is TGTGCCAGCAGCTTCGGGACCGCCAATGAGCAGTTCTTC.

The rearrangement links TRBV7-9 to TRBJ1-2, with D uncertain. V shed 7 bases and J shed 0 bases, with 6 bases lying between them. The CDR3 has 12 residues. Per the germline V gene, CDR1 is SEHNR and CDR2 is FQNEAQ (reference sequence). CDR3 nucleotides: TGTGCCAGCATGGACTCTAACTATGGCTACACCTTC. It encodes CASMDSNYGYTF. The full variable domain, its missing parts supplied by reference TRBV7-9 and TRBJ1-2, is DTGVSQNPRHKITKRGQNVTFRCDPISEHNRLYWYRQTLGQGPEFLTYFQNEAQLEKSRLLSDRFSAERPKGSFSTLEIQRTEQGDSAMYLCASMDSNYGYTFGSGTRLTVV.

The chain links TRBV7-3 to TRBJ2-1; 7 bases agree with TRBD2. With V trimmed by 3 bases and J by 9 bases, 5 bases remained unmatched. Germline V gene data show CDR1 as SGHTA and CDR2 as FQGTGA. This CDR3 comprises 13 residues. The CDR3 DNA reads TGTGCCAGCAGCTTGGGGGGGGTTACTGAGCAGTTCTTC. Translating it yields CASSLGGVTEQFF. The full variable domain, with the rest looked up from reference TRBV7-3 and TRBJ2-1, is GAGVSQTPSNKVTEKGKYVELRCDPISGHTALYWYRQSLGQGPEFLIYFQGTGAADDSGLPNDRFFAVRPEGSVSTLKIQRTERGDSAVYLCASSLGGVTEQFFGPGTRLTVL.

This clonotype occurred a few times. V gene TRBV18 combines with J gene TRBJ2-7; possibly TRBD1 for D (5 bases). Trimming removed 3 bases from V and 5 bases from J, with 17 bases in between. Germline CDR1 KGHSH, CDR2 LQKENI. CDR3 length: 15 residues. The CDR3 spells CASSPPSRQGNEQYF. CDR3 coding DNA: TGTGCCAGCTCACCTCCCTCGCGGCAGGGCAACGAGCAGTACTTC.

This clonotype came up a few times. The V call is TRBV9, the J call TRBJ2-3; tentatively, D is TRBD2 (6 bases). CDR1 and CDR2 from the germline V gene are SGDLS and YYNGEE. The V end lost 0 bases, the J end lost 1 base, and 9 bases lay between the germline ends. The CDR3 totals 15 residues. The DNA of the CDR3 is TGTGCCAGCAGCGTAGCCAGGAGGGGCACAGATACGCAGTATTTT. This codes for CASSVARRGTDTQYF. Full variable domain (outside the CDR3, taken from reference TRBV9 and TRBJ2-3): DSGVTQTPKHLITATGQRVTLRCSPRSGDLSVYWYQQSLDQGLQFLIQYYNGEERAKGNILERFSAQQFPDLHSELNLSSLELGDSALYFCASSVARRGTDTQYFGPGTRLTVL.

This clonotype was seen many times. The chain combines TRBV5-1 with TRBJ2-7, with 12 bases matching TRBD2. Germline V lookup: CDR1 SGHRS, CDR2 YFSETQ. The CDR3 is 17 residues long. Trimming removed 0 bases from V and 0 bases from J; junction bases left unmatched: 4. CDR3 coding DNA: TGCGCCAGCAGCTTGGGCGGACTAGCGGGATACTCCTACGAGCAGTACTTC. Encoded protein: CASSLGGLAGYSYEQYF.

The table lists this clonotype with many counts. This chain uses TRBV27 with TRBJ2-3; D may be TRBD2 (6 bases). Between the trimmed V and J ends, which lost 3 bases and 0 bases, there was a span of 16 bases. CDR1 MNHEY and CDR2 SMNVEV come from the germline V gene (reference sequence). The CDR3 is made up of 17 amino acids. CDR3 loop: CASSFLDGGSSTDTQYF. The CDR3 bases are TGTGCCAGCAGTTTCCTAGACGGGGGTTCTAGCACAGATACGCAGTATTTT.

This clonotype was recorded at least ten times. The V gene is TRBV7-9, the J gene TRBJ2-3, with no clear D. The CDR3 runs to 12 residues. Deletions cut 5 bases from V and 6 bases from J, with 9 bases between. CDR1 is SEHNR and CDR2 is FQNEAQ in the germline V gene (reference sequence). In nucleotides, the CDR3 is TGTGCCAGCAGCCCGATTGGCGATACGCAGTATTTT. Protein: CASSPIGDTQYF. Full variable domain (remainder filled in from reference TRBV7-9 and TRBJ2-3): DTGVSQNPRHKITKRGQNVTFRCDPISEHNRLYWYRQTLGQGPEFLTYFQNEAQLEKSRLLSDRFSAERPKGSFSTLEIQRTEQGDSAMYLCASSPIGDTQYFGPGTRLTVL.

This clonotype has a handful of counts. CDR3 in DNA: TGTGCCAGCTCACCGAAGACGGGACAGGGGGGCGATGAGCAGTTCTTC. Its translation: CASSPKTGQGGDEQFF. V usage is TRBV18 and J usage is TRBJ2-1; 11 bases agree with TRBD1. The germline gives CDR1 KGHSH, CDR2 LQKENI. V was clipped by 3 bases and J by 8 bases; unmatched bases: 9. CDR3 length equals 16 residues.